This T cell receptor beta chain is from a study of PD-L1 blockade in urothelial cancer. CDR3 length equals 15 residues. Trimming took 5 bases from V and 6 from J; bases not matched to a gene: 11. CDR1 MDHEN and CDR2 SYDVKM come from the germline V gene. Regarding time point: pretreatment peripheral blood. The data were produced by immunoSEQ multiplex PCR, yet TCRdb's version contains in-frame clones alone and is incomplete. The sample records tens of thousands of clones, 84% being singletons. This material consisted of PBMCs, taken around atezolizumab (anti-PD-L1) treatment. The chain employs TRBV28 and TRBJ2-3; TRBD2 aligns across 7 bases. This TCR derives from a man between 60 and 75 years old with urothelial cancer. DNA for the CDR3: TGTGCCAGCAGTACCGAGCGGGAAAGACGGGATACGCAGTATTTT. Translation: CASSTERERRDTQYF.